The text below deals with one T cell receptor beta chain. The antigen is not known. Data came from immunoSEQ multiplex PCR; TCRdb stores just in-frame clones and leaves some out. This sample has roughly 67,000 clones, with 88% found just once. The sample originates from a study of T cell responses to AZD1222 COVID-19 vaccine. The CDR3 covers 15 residues. Germline V lookup: CDR1 MNHEY, CDR2 SMNVEV (reference sequence). The V gene end was trimmed by 3 bases and the J gene end by 6 bases; junction bases not matched to a gene: 11. Findings and limits, study-wide: With two AZD1222 doses given, Spike-specific TCR breadth and depth both rose.

The sequences come from peripheral blood, collected on day 0 of AZD1222 vaccination. This TCR was recovered from an adult in good health. The chain combines TRBV27 with TRBJ2-7, with 7 bases aligning to TRBD2. CDR3 nucleotide sequence: TGTGCCAGCAGTTTCGGGGGAGGGCCTTCGGGCGAGCAGTACTTC. Protein: CASSFGGGPSGEQYF.